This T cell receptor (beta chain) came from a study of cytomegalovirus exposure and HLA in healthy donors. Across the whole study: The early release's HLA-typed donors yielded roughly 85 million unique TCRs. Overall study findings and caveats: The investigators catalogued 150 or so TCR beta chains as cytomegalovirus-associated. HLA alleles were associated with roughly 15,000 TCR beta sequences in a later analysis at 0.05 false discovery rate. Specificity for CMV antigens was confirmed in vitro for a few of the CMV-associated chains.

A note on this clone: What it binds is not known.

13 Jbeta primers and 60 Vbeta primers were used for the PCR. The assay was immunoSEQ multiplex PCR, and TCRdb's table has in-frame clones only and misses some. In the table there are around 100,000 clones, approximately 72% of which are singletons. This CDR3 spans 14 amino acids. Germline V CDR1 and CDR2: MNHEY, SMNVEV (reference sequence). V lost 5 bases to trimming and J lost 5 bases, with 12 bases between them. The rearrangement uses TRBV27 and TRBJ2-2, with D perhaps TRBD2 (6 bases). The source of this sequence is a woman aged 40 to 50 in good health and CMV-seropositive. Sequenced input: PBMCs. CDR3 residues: CASSNYGGTGELFF. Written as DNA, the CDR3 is TGTGCCAGCAGTAACTACGGGGGTACCGGGGAGCTGTTTTTT.